The 32 T cell receptor beta chains below come from one sample, sequenced in a study of Ad26.COV2.S vaccination and SARS-CoV-2 variants. Some clones are missing from TCRdb's copy, which holds only in-frame ones; the method was immunoSEQ multiplex PCR. Seen here are roughly 380,000 clones, approximately 90% observed once, and the top ten hold approximately 4%. As to treatment: roughly 18 received Ad26.COV2.S at low or high dose, single or two shots; roughly five received placebo; per-sample allocation not given. Repertoires come from day 63 after the first vaccine or placebo injection. The input for sequencing was peripheral blood, taken in a trial of Ad26.COV2.S vaccine versus placebo. Receptors originate from a person between 18 and 65 years old who received the Ad26.COV2.S COVID-19 vaccine or a placebo.

As to this clone: This sample includes further DNA sequences coding for the same CDR3. This chain connects TRBV18 to TRBJ2-7; weak D call: TRBD1 (6 bases). CDR1 is KGHSH and CDR2 is LQKENI in the germline V gene. Deletions cut 2 bases from V and 3 bases from J, with 8 bases between. This CDR3 has 13 residues. The CDR3 DNA sequence: TGTGCCAGCTCACCATCGGACAGCTACGAGCAGTACTTC. Encoded protein: CASSPSDSYEQYF.

The chain combines TRBV4-1 with TRBJ1-2, with TRBD1 identical over 7 bases. Looked up from germline, CDR1 is MGHRA and CDR2 is YSYEKL. V lost 4 bases and J lost 1; bases outside the gene matches: 3. The CDR3 runs 14 residues. CDR3: CASSPGQLNYGYTF. CDR3 DNA: TGCGCCAGCAGCCCGGGACAGCTTAACTATGGCTACACCTTC.

This sequence joins TRBV28 and TRBJ2-7; D remains ambiguous. Germline-derived CDR1 and CDR2 are MDHEN and SYDVKM. The CDR3 totals 15 residues. V lost 10 bases to trimming and J lost 2 bases, with 21 bases between them. CDR3: CAIRPGRSLPYEQYF. CDR3 coding DNA: TGTGCCATACGCCCCGGCAGGTCCCTACCCTACGAGCAGTACTTC.

The chain recombines TRBV5-1 with TRBJ1-2, with 9 nucleotides matching TRBD1. The CDR3 totals 14 residues. V was pared by 3 bases and J by 7 bases, with 7 bases of the junction left unmatched. Germline lookup yields CDR1 SGHRS and CDR2 YFSETQ. The CDR3 nucleotides are TGCGCCAGCAGCTCAAACAGGGGGCGGAGTGGCTACACCTTC. This codes for CASSSNRGRSGYTF.

The chain's CDR3 is CAISGQTNSNYGYTF. As DNA, the CDR3 is TGTGCCATCAGTGGACAGACAAATTCTAACTATGGCTACACCTTC. The chain combines TRBV10-3 with TRBJ1-2; a possible D gene is TRBD1 (5 bases). There are 15 residues in the CDR3. Germline V gene sequence: CDR1 ENHRY, CDR2 SYGVKD. V dropped 4 bases and J dropped 0 bases, with 12 bases sitting between them.

V usage is TRBV7-9 and J usage is TRBJ1-3, with 8 nucleotides matching TRBD1. Unmatched junction bases numbered 10, after V lost 6 bases and J lost 3 bases. Germline V CDR1 and CDR2: SEHNR, FQNEAQ (reference sequence). This CDR3 contains 16 residues. The DNA of the CDR3 is TGTGCCAGCAGTAAACTGACAGGGGTGGATGGAAACACCATATATTTT. As protein: CASSKLTGVDGNTIYF.

This clone was recorded a few times. This rearrangement joins TRBV3-1 (or the pseudogene TRBV3-2) to TRBJ2-5; perhaps D is TRBD1 or TRBD2 (5 bases each). The ends were cut back, 1 base at V and 4 bases at J, with 13 bases in the middle. The CDR3 length is 15 residues. Germline V gene lookup returns CDR1 LGHDT and CDR2 YNNKEL (reference sequence). The CDR3 DNA sequence: TGTGCCAGCAGCCAAGGGCAGGGTGGAGGAGAGACCCAGTACTTC. Translating it yields CASSQGQGGGETQYF.

This sequence joins TRBV27 and TRBJ2-7; 7 nucleotides match TRBD1. Losses at the gene ends were 5 bases for V and 7 bases for J; bases not matched to a gene: 14. CDR1 and CDR2 (germline): MNHEY, SMNVEV (reference sequence). This CDR3 has 15 residues. The CDR3 nucleotides are TGTGCCAGCAGTCGAATCCGACAGGGAAAAGGGGAGCAGTACTTC. This sequence encodes CASSRIRQGKGEQYF.

J is TRBJ2-7 and V is TRBV2, with 7 bases aligning to TRBD1. The CDR3 is 14 amino acids. The V gene's germline CDR1 is SNHLY and CDR2 FYNNEI. The V gene end was trimmed by 4 bases and the J gene end by 0 bases; junction bases not matched to a gene: 3. DNA of the CDR3: TGTGCCAGCAGTGGTCGGGACAGCTCCTACGAGCAGTACTTC. The encoded protein is CASSGRDSSYEQYF.

The chain couples TRBV7-9 to TRBJ1-1; 7 positions agree with TRBD1. This CDR3 has 13 residues. Germline-derived CDR1 and CDR2 are SEHNR and FQNEAQ (reference sequence). V trimming: 0 bases; J trimming: 6 bases; junction bases outside the gene matches: 1. CDR3: CASSLAGGAEAFF. The DNA of the CDR3 is TGTGCCAGCAGCTTAGCAGGGGGCGCTGAAGCTTTCTTT. The whole variable domain, remainder taken from reference TRBV7-9 and TRBJ1-1, is DTGVSQNPRHKITKRGQNVTFRCDPISEHNRLYWYRQTLGQGPEFLTYFQNEAQLEKSRLLSDRFSAERPKGSFSTLEIQRTEQGDSAMYLCASSLAGGAEAFFGQGTRLTVV.

The chain employs TRBV5-6 and TRBJ1-6, with D uncertain. V lost 4 bases to trimming and J lost 8 bases, with 10 bases between them. The germline V gene encodes CDR1 SGHDT and CDR2 YYEEEE. The CDR3 covers 13 residues. The DNA for the CDR3 is TGTGCCAGCAGCCCAGCGGACCATTCACCCCTCCACTTT. The encoded protein is CASSPADHSPLHF. The full variable domain, its missing parts supplied by reference TRBV5-6 and TRBJ1-6, is DAGVTQSPTHLIKTRGQQVTLRCSPKSGHDTVSWYQQALGQGPQFIFQYYEEEERQRGNFPDRFSGHQFPNYSSELNVNALLLGDSALYLCASSPADHSPLHFGNGTRLTVT.

In its sample, this clone was seen once. The chain carries TRBV27 and TRBJ1-6; D gene ambiguous. Germline V lookup: CDR1 MNHEY, CDR2 SMNVEV (reference sequence). This CDR3 comprises 15 residues. V was clipped by 3 bases and J by 7 bases, with 13 bases between them. The CDR3 is CASSFRSSGNSPLHF. CDR3 sequence (DNA): TGTGCCAGCAGTTTTAGGTCGTCGGGGAATTCACCCCTCCACTTT.

The chain uses TRBV19 and TRBJ2-1, with D unclear. This CDR3 region has 14 residues. Germline values: CDR1 LNHDA, CDR2 SQIVND (reference sequence). Between the trimmed V and J ends, which lost 3 bases and 0 bases, there was a span of 6 bases. The CDR3 loop reads CASSITGSYNEQFF. Written as DNA, the CDR3 is TGTGCCAGTAGTATCACGGGCTCCTACAATGAGCAGTTCTTC.

The chain recombines TRBV7-8 with TRBJ1-5; D remains ambiguous. Germline V gives CDR1 SGHVS, CDR2 FQNEAQ. V lost 1 base to trimming and J lost 5 bases, with 15 bases between them. The CDR3 extends over 16 amino acids. This CDR3 is CASSLEGRGTYQPQHF. The CDR3 nucleotides are TGTGCCAGCAGCTTAGAAGGCCGCGGAACCTATCAGCCCCAGCATTTT.

This chain joins TRBV7-8 and TRBJ1-2; 9 nucleotides align to TRBD1. The CDR3 has 15 residues. Trimming at V came to 1 base and at J to 8 bases, leaving 8 bases not matched to a gene. Germline V gene data show CDR1 as SGHVS and CDR2 as FQNEAQ. This chain's CDR3 is CASSLGTGGAEGYTF. The CDR3 DNA reads TGTGCCAGCAGCTTAGGTACAGGGGGCGCGGAAGGCTACACCTTC. The full variable domain, rest sourced from reference TRBV7-8 and TRBJ1-2, is GAGVSQSPRYKVAKRGQDVALRCDPISGHVSLFWYQQALGQGPEFLTYFQNEAQLDKSGLPSDRFFAERPEGSVSTLKIQRTQQEDSAVYLCASSLGTGGAEGYTFGSGTRLTVV.

The J gene is TRBJ2-5, the V gene TRBV24-1, with 10 bases matching TRBD1. In germline, CDR1 is KGHDR, CDR2 SFDVKD. V shed 4 bases and J 3 bases; nucleotides not matched to a gene: 4. The CDR3 has 15 amino acids. This CDR3 is CATSDQTGGKETQYF. The CDR3 DNA follows: TGTGCCACCAGTGACCAGACAGGGGGCAAAGAGACCCAGTACTTC.

This chain connects TRBV12-3 or TRBV12-4 to TRBJ1-6; tentatively, D is TRBD1 (6 bases). The CDR3 covers 12 residues. The V and J ends lost 7 bases and 11 bases respectively, with 12 bases between them. The CDR3: CASTRTAAPLHF. The CDR3 DNA sequence: TGTGCCAGCACCCGGACAGCCGCACCCCTCCACTTT.

V gene TRBV2 combines with J gene TRBJ1-5, with 8 bases fitting TRBD1. The V segment lost 6 bases and the J segment 1 base; nucleotides outside the gene matches: 2. The length of the CDR3 is 14 residues. Germline V gives CDR1 SNHLY, CDR2 FYNNEI. DNA of the CDR3: TGTGCCAGCAGCAGGGGGCAGAGCAATCAGCCCCAGCATTTT. This translates into CASSRGQSNQPQHF.

With respect to this clone: One end of the junction does not line up with germline, which may come from a read error. The chain recombines TRBV7-8 with TRBJ2-7; no clear D. CDR1 and CDR2 (germline): SGHVS, FQNEAQ. There are 15 residues in the CDR3. The CDR3 DNA reads as TGTGCCAGCAGCGTAGCTAGACACCCCTCCTACGAGCAGTACTTC. It yields the protein CASSVARHPSYEQYF.

The V gene is TRBV30, the J gene TRBJ1-1; tentatively, D is TRBD1 (5 bases). The CDR3 loop spans 14 amino acids. Trimming pared 0 bases from V and 5 bases from J, leaving 13 bases between. Germline values: CDR1 GTSNPN, CDR2 SVGIG (reference sequence). The chain's CDR3 is CAWSVNQGWTEAFF. CDR3 bases: TGTGCCTGGAGTGTAAATCAGGGATGGACTGAAGCTTTCTTT.

The chain's CDR3 is CATSRQLAANTGELFF. The CDR3 coding sequence is TGTGCCACCAGCCGCCAACTAGCGGCTAACACCGGGGAGCTGTTTTTT. The V and J genes are TRBV15 and TRBJ2-2, with 8 bases fitting TRBD2. V shed 5 bases, J shed 2 bases, and the junction held 7 bases outside the gene matches. This CDR3 has 16 residues. CDR1 and CDR2 from the germline V gene are LNHNV and YYDKDF (reference sequence).

In its sample, this clone was seen a few times. This chain links TRBV11-1 with TRBJ1-6, with unresolved D. The CDR3 is 13 amino acids. V was pared by 5 bases and J by 7 bases, with 9 bases between. The germline V gene encodes CDR1 SGHAT and CDR2 FQDESV (reference sequence). CDR3: CASSHSWNSPLHF. The DNA of the CDR3 is TGTGCCAGCAGCCATAGTTGGAATTCACCCCTCCACTTT.

The V gene is TRBV4-3, the J gene TRBJ2-7, with TRBD2 identical over 7 bases. Germline-derived CDR1 and CDR2 are LGHNA and YSLEER. V shed 3 bases, J shed 4 bases, and the junction held 3 bases outside the gene matches. The CDR3 has 13 amino acids. For the CDR3, the DNA is TGCGCCAGCAGCCACCGGGGAGGGTACGAGCAGTACTTC. This codes for CASSHRGGYEQYF.

This rearrangement joins TRBV19 to TRBJ2-7, with D possibly matching TRBD1 (5 bases). There are 14 residues in the CDR3. Germline V CDR1 and CDR2: LNHDA, SQIVND (reference sequence). The V end lost 5 bases, the J end lost 2 bases, and 13 bases lay between the germline ends. CDR3 in DNA: TGTGCCAGTAGTTGGACACAAGGGGCCTACGAGCAGTACTTC. Its translation is CASSWTQGAYEQYF.

This clone was detected once. The rearrangement uses TRBV7-3 and TRBJ2-1; tentatively, D is TRBD1 (6 bases). V lost 2 bases and J 6 bases, leaving 8 bases between the germline ends. There are 13 residues in the CDR3. CDR1 and CDR2 (germline): SGHTA, FQGTGA. The CDR3 reads CASSLQGLNEQFF. The DNA of the CDR3 is TGTGCCAGCAGCTTACAGGGGCTCAATGAGCAGTTCTTC.

The chain couples TRBV16 to TRBJ1-2; 8 nucleotides agree with TRBD1. CDR1 is KGHSY, CDR2 FQNENV, per germline. This CDR3 comprises 14 residues. Trimming at V came to 0 bases and at J to 6 bases, leaving 3 bases not matched to a gene. The DNA for the CDR3 is TGTGCCAGCAGCCAATCGGACAGGGACGATGGCTACACCTTC. Its translation is CASSQSDRDDGYTF.

This chain links TRBV11-2 with TRBJ2-5, with 10 bases fitting TRBD2. Germline trimming cut 6 bases from V and 1 base from J; bases unmatched to any gene: 11. Germline V gives CDR1 SGHAT, CDR2 FQNNGV. This CDR3 region has 17 residues. In DNA form, the CDR3 reads TGTGCCAGCAGTGCAGGTTCAGCGGGGGGGTCCCAAGAGACCCAGTACTTC. Residues: CASSAGSAGGSQETQYF. Based on the CDR3 plus reference TRBV11-2 and TRBJ2-5, the full variable domain is EAGVAQSPRYKIIEKRQSVAFWCNPISGHATLYWYQQILGQGPKLLIQFQNNGVVDDSQLPKDRFSAERLKGVDSTLKIQPAKLEDSAVYLCASSAGSAGGSQETQYFGPGTRLLVL.

J is TRBJ2-1 and V is TRBV5-1; TRBD2 might be the D (6 bases). Trimming shortened V by 6 bases and J by 10 bases, and 23 bases separated the two germline ends. The germline gives CDR1 SGHRS, CDR2 YFSETQ. This CDR3 is built from 15 residues. This CDR3 is CASMETGTSAPEQFF. In DNA, the CDR3 is TGCGCCAGCATGGAGACCGGGACTTCAGCACCGGAGCAGTTCTTC. Full variable domain (missing parts from reference TRBV5-1 and TRBJ2-1): KAGVTQTPRYLIKTRGQQVTLSCSPISGHRSVSWYQQTPGQGLQFLFEYFSETQRNKGNFPGRFSGRQFSNSRSEMNVSTLELGDSALYLCASMETGTSAPEQFFGPGTRLTVL.

The chain uses TRBV11-3 and TRBJ2-1, with TRBD1 matching over 10 bases. The trim removed 0 bases at V and 6 bases at J, leaving 2 bases unmatched. Germline CDR1 reads SGHNT; CDR2 reads YENEEA. The CDR3 contains 15 residues. This chain's CDR3 is CASSLEGQGRNEQFF. As DNA, the CDR3 is TGTGCCAGCAGCTTAGAGGGACAGGGGCGCAATGAGCAGTTCTTC.

V is TRBV28 and J is TRBJ1-2; D unclear. The V and J ends lost 6 bases and 5 bases respectively, with 13 bases between them. The CDR3 sequence is 13 residues long. Germline CDR1 and CDR2: MDHEN and SYDVKM. The CDR3 sequence: CASRLTGGYGYTF. As DNA, the CDR3 is TGTGCCAGCAGACTAACTGGAGGGTATGGCTACACCTTC.

V gene TRBV11-2 combines with J gene TRBJ1-1; the D is unclear. V dropped 5 bases and J dropped 4 bases, with 17 bases sitting between them. This CDR3 region has 15 residues. CDR1 and CDR2 from the germline V gene are SGHAT and FQNNGV. CDR3 bases: TGTGCCAGCAGCAACACAATCCGGGGTCCCACTGAAGCTTTCTTT. Amino acids: CASSNTIRGPTEAFF.

The genes are TRBV6-5 and TRBJ2-7; 13 bases align to TRBD2. Germline CDR1 is MNHEY and CDR2 is SVGAGI. The J segment lost 9 bases and the V segment lost 6 bases, leaving 11 bases of the junction unmatched. The CDR3 length is 15 residues. The CDR3 DNA reads as TGTGCCAGCAGCCTCGGGACTAGCGGGGTGTTGGGGCAGTACTTC. Translation gives CASSLGTSGVLGQYF.